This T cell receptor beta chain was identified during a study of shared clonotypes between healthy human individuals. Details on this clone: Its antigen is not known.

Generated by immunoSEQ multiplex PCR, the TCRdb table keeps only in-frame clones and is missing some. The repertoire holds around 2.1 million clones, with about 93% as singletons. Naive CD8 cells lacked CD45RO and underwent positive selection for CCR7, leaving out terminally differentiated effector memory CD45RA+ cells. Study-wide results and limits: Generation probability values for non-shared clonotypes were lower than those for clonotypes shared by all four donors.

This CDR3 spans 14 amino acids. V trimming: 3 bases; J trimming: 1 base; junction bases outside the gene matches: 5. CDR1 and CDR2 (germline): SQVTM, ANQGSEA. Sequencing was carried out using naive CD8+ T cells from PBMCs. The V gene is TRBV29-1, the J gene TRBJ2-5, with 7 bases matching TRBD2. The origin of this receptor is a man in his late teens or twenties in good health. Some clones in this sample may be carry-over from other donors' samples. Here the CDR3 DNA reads TGCAGCGTTGATCTTCCGGGAGGCCAAGAGACCCAGTACTTC. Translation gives CSVDLPGGQETQYF.